These 11 T cell receptor beta chains were sequenced from one sample in a study of PD-1 blockade in classical Hodgkin lymphoma. Sequencing was performed with immunoSEQ multiplex PCR; in TCRdb, only in-frame clones are kept and a portion is missing. Of 34,000 or so clones in the sample, approximately 85% were seen once. This sample's time point: cycle 4 day 1 (C4D1), after more than five weeks of nivolumab. Every patient relapsed after autologous stem cell transplantation, and brentuximab vedotin exposure varied. The sequencing here drew on peripheral blood mononuclear cells (PBMCs), taken before the fourth cycle of nivolumab. The receptors were sampled from a human donor with classical Hodgkin lymphoma.

The J gene is TRBJ2-1, the V gene TRBV6-1, with TRBD1 as a possible D gene (6 bases). V was trimmed by 3 bases and J by 6 bases, leaving 15 bases between them. Germline loops: CDR1 MNHNS, CDR2 SASEGT. The CDR3 loop spans 15 amino acids. CDR3 loop: CASSDSGTSGNEQFF. In nucleotides, the CDR3 is TGTGCCAGCAGTGACTCAGGGACAAGTGGCAATGAGCAGTTCTTC.

The rearrangement joins TRBV5-1 to TRBJ1-2; D is unresolved. The V gene's germline CDR1 is SGHRS and CDR2 YFSETQ. The length of the CDR3 is 14 residues. V lost 3 bases and J lost 2, with 11 bases in between. The CDR3 protein is CASSSEGRNYGYTF. The CDR3 bases are TGCGCCAGCAGCTCGGAAGGACGGAACTATGGCTACACCTTC.

This clone was seen only once. The CDR3 reads CSALDTYTEAFF. CDR3 DNA sequence: TGCAGCGCCCTGGACACCTACACTGAAGCTTTCTTT. The J gene is TRBJ1-1, the V gene TRBV29-1, with D tentatively TRBD1 (5 bases). Germline V gene data show CDR1 as SQVTM and CDR2 as ANQGSEA. This CDR3 spans 12 amino acids. Trimming left V 7 bases short and J 3 bases short, with 12 bases between. Drawing the rest from reference TRBV29-1 and TRBJ1-1, the complete variable domain is SAVISQKPSRDICQRGTSLTIQCQVDSQVTMMFWYRQQPGQSLTLIATANQGSEATYESGFVIDKFPISRPNLTFSTLTVSNMSPEDSSIYLCSALDTYTEAFFGQGTRLTVV.

The J gene is TRBJ1-6, the V gene TRBV4-2, with D possibly being TRBD1 (5 bases). The CDR3 covers 15 residues. Germline CDR1 and CDR2: LGHNA and YNFKEQ. V gave up 0 bases and J gave up 10 bases, with 13 bases separating them. The CDR3 reads CASSQEGGLGSPLHF. The CDR3 region has the DNA TGTGCCAGCAGCCAAGAGGGGGGACTAGGATCACCCCTCCACTTT.

Notes on this clone: Other DNA variants within this sample encode the same CDR3. The chain joins TRBV4-1 to TRBJ2-2; D could derive from TRBD1 or TRBD2 (5 bases each). This CDR3 spans 16 amino acids. The V and J ends lost 1 base and 2 bases respectively, with 11 bases between them. Germline V gene lookup returns CDR1 MGHRA and CDR2 YSYEKL. The CDR3 nucleotides read TGCGCCAGCAGCCAAGTTGGGGACCCAAACACCGGGGAGCTGTTTTTT. Translating it yields CASSQVGDPNTGELFF.

The chain uses TRBV27 and TRBJ2-2; D assignment may be TRBD1 or TRBD2 (5 bases each). With 2 bases removed from V and 0 bases from J, the gap between germline ends came to 10 bases. CDR3 length: 16 residues. CDR1 and CDR2 from the germline V gene are MNHEY and SMNVEV (reference sequence). The CDR3 DNA reads TGTGCCAGCAGTTTAAGAGGGGCCCCGAACACCGGGGAGCTGTTTTTT. Translating gives CASSLRGAPNTGELFF.

The chain couples TRBV28 to TRBJ1-5; D call uncertain. CDR3 length: 13 amino acids. V lost 6 bases, J lost 0 bases, and 6 bases lay in between. The germline V gene has CDR1 MDHEN and CDR2 SYDVKM. The CDR3 is CASRPDSNQPQHF. CDR3 coding DNA: TGTGCCAGCAGGCCGGATAGCAATCAGCCCCAGCATTTT.

The chain is built from TRBV18 and TRBJ2-7; 7 bases align to TRBD1. J lost 3 bases, V lost 3 bases, and 2 bases had no gene match. The V gene's germline CDR1 is KGHSH and CDR2 LQKENI. CDR3 length equals 13 residues. The CDR3 nucleotides read TGTGCCAGCTCACCCGGGACAGTCTACGAGCAGTACTTC. Protein sequence: CASSPGTVYEQYF.

This clone was seen once. The CDR3 DNA follows: TGTGCCTGGATCCCCGCTGACAGGAAAGCTTTCTTT. It is translated as CAWIPADRKAFF. The chain is built from TRBV30 and TRBJ1-1; a weak D match, TRBD1 (6 bases). Germline CDR1 is GTSNPN and CDR2 is SVGIG (reference sequence). The CDR3 totals 12 residues. Trimming pared 4 bases from V and 9 bases from J, leaving 15 bases between.

The chain links TRBV9 to TRBJ2-4; 8 positions agree with TRBD2. The germline V gene encodes CDR1 SGDLS and CDR2 YYNGEE. The V and J ends lost 0 bases and 3 bases, in that order; junction bases with no gene match: 5. The CDR3 runs to 16 residues. The CDR3 bases are TGTGCCAGCAGCGTAGACCCGAGCGGGGGCAAAAACATTCAGTACTTC. Translating it yields CASSVDPSGGKNIQYF. Supplemented by reference TRBV9 and TRBJ2-4, the full variable domain reads DSGVTQTPKHLITATGQRVTLRCSPRSGDLSVYWYQQSLDQGLQFLIQYYNGEERAKGNILERFSAQQFPDLHSELNLSSLELGDSALYFCASSVDPSGGKNIQYFGAGTRLSVL.

V is TRBV12-5 and J is TRBJ1-5; 11 nucleotides match TRBD1. J gave up 7 bases and V 5 bases, and 4 bases lay outside the gene matches. The CDR3 length is 14 residues. Germline-derived CDR1 and CDR2 are LGHNT and FRNRAP. CDR3 region: CASGGQGARQPQHF. The CDR3 nucleotides are TGTGCTAGTGGTGGACAGGGGGCGAGGCAGCCCCAGCATTTT.